This T cell receptor beta chain was observed in a study of blood T cells in healthy people across ages. Study summary: Per two T cells, about one barcoded beta molecule was captured through template switching.

Isolation of PBMCs gave at least 7 million cells per sample. V was pared by 8 bases and J by 0 bases, with 17 bases between. Germline V gene lookup returns CDR1 LGHDT and CDR2 YNNKEL (reference sequence). The CDR3 runs 17 residues. It was with a sample-barcoded 5' primer and a J-beta primer mix that a second PCR of roughly 6 to 12 cycles was run. Each cDNA molecule carried a tag from a template-switch adaptor that contained 12 random nucleotides. Each CDR3 protein is one row after TCRdb ran MiXCR on the 5' RACE reads. Here the sample spans around 1,800,000 distinct CDR3 sequences, about two fifths being singletons.

This chain links TRBV3-1 with TRBJ2-6; a possible D gene is TRBD2 (6 bases). The source of this sequence is a human donor in good health. Specimen: blood. The DNA for the CDR3 is TGTGCCAGCGATGGAGGGTTTCGGAGCTCTGGGGCCAACGTCCTGACTTTC. Amino acids: CASDGGFRSSGANVLTF.